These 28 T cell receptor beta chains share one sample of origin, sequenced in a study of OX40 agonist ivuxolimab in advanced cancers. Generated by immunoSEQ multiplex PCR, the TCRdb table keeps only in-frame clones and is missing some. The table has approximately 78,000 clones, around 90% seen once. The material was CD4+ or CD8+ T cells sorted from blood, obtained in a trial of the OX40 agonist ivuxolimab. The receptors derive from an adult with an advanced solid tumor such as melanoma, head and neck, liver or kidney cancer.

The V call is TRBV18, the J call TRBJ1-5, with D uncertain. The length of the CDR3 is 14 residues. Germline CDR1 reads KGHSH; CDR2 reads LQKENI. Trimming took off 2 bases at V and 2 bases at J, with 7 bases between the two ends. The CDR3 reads CASSPTLRNQPQHF. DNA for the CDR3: TGTGCCAGCTCACCAACCCTCCGCAATCAGCCCCAGCATTTT.

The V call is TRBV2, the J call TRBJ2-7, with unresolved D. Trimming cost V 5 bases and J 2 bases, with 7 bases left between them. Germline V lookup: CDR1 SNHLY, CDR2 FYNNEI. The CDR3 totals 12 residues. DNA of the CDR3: TGTGCCAGCAGTCCCCTTACCTACGAGCAGTACTTC. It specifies CASSPLTYEQYF.

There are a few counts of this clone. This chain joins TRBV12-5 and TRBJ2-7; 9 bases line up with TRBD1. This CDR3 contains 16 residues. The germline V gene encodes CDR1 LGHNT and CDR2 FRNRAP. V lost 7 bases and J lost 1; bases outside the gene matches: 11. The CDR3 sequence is CASVSEGGQGSYEQYF. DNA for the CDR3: TGTGCTAGTGTTTCAGAGGGAGGACAGGGGTCCTACGAGCAGTACTTC.

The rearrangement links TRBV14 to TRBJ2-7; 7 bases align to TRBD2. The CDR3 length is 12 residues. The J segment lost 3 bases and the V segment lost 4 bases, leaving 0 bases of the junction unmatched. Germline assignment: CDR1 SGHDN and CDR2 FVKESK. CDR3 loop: CASSRGGYEQYF. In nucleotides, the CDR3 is TGTGCCAGCAGCCGGGGGGGCTACGAGCAGTACTTC.

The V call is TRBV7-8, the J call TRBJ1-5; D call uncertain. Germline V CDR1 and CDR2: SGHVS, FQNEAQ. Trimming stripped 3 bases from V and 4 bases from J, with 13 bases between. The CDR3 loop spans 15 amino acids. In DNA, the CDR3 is TGTGCCAGCAGCTTTGGGAGAAGTTTTAATCAGCCCCAGCATTTT. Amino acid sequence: CASSFGRSFNQPQHF. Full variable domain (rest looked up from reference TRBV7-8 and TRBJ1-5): GAGVSQSPRYKVAKRGQDVALRCDPISGHVSLFWYQQALGQGPEFLTYFQNEAQLDKSGLPSDRFFAERPEGSVSTLKIQRTQQEDSAVYLCASSFGRSFNQPQHFGDGTRLSIL.

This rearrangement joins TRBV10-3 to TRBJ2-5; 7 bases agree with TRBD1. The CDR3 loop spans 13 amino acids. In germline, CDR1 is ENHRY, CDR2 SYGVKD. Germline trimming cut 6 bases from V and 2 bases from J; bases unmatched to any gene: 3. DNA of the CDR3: TGTGCCATCAGAAACAGGGGACAAGAGACCCAGTACTTC. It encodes CAIRNRGQETQYF.

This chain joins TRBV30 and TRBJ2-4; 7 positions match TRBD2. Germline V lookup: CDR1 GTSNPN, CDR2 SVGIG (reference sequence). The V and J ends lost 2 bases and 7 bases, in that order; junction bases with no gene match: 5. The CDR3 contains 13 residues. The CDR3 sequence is CAWSSGGKNIQYF. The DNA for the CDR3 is TGTGCCTGGAGTTCCGGGGGGAAGAACATTCAGTACTTC.

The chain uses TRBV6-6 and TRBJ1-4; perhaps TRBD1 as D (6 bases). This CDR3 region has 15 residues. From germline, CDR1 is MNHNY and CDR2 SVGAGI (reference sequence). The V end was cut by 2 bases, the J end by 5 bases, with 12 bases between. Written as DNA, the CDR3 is TGTGCCAGCAGTTACGGGGGGCAGAGAAATGAAAAACTGTTTTTT. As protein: CASSYGGQRNEKLFF.

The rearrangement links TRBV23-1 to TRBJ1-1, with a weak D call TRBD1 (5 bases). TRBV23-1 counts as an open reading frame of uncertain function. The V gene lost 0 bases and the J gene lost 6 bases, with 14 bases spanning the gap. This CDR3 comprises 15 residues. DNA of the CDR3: TGCGCCAGCAGTCAATCCTGGGGGGAGAGGTCTGAAGCTTTCTTT. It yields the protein CASSQSWGERSEAFF.

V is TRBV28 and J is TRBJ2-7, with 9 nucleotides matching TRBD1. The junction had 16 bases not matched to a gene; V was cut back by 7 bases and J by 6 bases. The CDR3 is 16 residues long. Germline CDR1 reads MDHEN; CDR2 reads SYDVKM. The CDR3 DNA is TGTGCCAGCACCGAGGGACTGGGACAGGGTGGGCCCGAGCAGTACTTC. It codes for CASTEGLGQGGPEQYF. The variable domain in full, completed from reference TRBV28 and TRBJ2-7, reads DVKVTQSSRYLVKRTGEKVFLECVQDMDHENMFWYRQDPGLGLRLIYFSYDVKMKEKGDIPEGYSVSREKKERFSLILESASTNQTSMYLCASTEGLGQGGPEQYFGPGTRLTVT.

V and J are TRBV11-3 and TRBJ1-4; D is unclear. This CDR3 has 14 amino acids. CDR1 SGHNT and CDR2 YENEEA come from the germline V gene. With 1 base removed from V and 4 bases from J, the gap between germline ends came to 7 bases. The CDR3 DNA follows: TGTGCCAGCAGCTTAGGAGGGAATAATGAAAAACTGTTTTTT. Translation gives CASSLGGNNEKLFF.

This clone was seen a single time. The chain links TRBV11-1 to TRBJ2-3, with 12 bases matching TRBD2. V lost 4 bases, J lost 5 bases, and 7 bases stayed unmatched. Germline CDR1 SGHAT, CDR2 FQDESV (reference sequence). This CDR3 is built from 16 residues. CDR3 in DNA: TGTGCCAGCAGCTCGCTAGCGGGGGGGCCCGGAGATACGCAGTATTTT. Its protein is CASSSLAGGPGDTQYF.

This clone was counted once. In nucleotides, the CDR3 is TGTGCCAGCTCACCGAGACAGGGATATGAGACCCAGTACTTC. Its translation: CASSPRQGYETQYF. This chain connects TRBV18 to TRBJ2-5; 7 bases are shared with TRBD1. The CDR3 length is 14 residues. CDR1 and CDR2 (germline): KGHSH, LQKENI. V trimming: 3 bases; J trimming: 5 bases; junction bases outside the gene matches: 6.

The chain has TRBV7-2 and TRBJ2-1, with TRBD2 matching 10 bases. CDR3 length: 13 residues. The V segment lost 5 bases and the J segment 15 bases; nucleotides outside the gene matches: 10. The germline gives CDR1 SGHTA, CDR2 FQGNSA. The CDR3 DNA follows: TGTGCCAGCAGCCCCGGACTAGCGGACTCTCGGTTCTTC. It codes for CASSPGLADSRFF.

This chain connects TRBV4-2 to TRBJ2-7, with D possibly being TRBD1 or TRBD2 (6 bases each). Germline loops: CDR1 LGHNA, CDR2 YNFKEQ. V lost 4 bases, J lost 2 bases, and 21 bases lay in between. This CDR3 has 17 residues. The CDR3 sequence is CASSPGASGNVAYEQYF. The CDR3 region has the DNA TGTGCCAGCAGCCCGGGGGCCTCAGGGAACGTTGCCTACGAGCAGTACTTC.

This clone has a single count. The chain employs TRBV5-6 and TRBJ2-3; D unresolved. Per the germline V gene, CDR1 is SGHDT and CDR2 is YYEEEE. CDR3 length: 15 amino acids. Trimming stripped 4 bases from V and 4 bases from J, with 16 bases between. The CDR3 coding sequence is TGTGCCAGCAGCCTTAGGCTAGATTTTCCAGATACGCAGTATTTT. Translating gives CASSLRLDFPDTQYF. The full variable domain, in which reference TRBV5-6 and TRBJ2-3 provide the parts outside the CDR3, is DAGVTQSPTHLIKTRGQQVTLRCSPKSGHDTVSWYQQALGQGPQFIFQYYEEEERQRGNFPDRFSGHQFPNYSSELNVNALLLGDSALYLCASSLRLDFPDTQYFGPGTRLTVL.

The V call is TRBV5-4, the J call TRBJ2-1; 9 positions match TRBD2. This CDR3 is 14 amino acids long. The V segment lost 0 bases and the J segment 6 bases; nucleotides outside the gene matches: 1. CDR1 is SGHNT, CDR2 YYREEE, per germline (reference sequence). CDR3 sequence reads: CASSLGLAANEQFF. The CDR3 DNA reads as TGTGCCAGCAGCTTGGGACTAGCGGCCAATGAGCAGTTCTTC. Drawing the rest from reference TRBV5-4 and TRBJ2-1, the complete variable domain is ETGVTQSPTHLIKTRGQQVTLRCSSQSGHNTVSWYQQALGQGPQFIFQYYREEENGRGNFPPRFSGLQFPNYSSELNVNALELDDSALYLCASSLGLAANEQFFGPGTRLTVL.

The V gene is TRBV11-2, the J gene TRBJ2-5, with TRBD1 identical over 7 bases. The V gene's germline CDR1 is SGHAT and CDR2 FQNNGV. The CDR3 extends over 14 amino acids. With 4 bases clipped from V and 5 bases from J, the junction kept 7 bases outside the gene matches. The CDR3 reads CASSSTTGSETQYF. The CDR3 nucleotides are TGTGCCAGCAGCTCGACGACAGGGAGCGAGACCCAGTACTTC.

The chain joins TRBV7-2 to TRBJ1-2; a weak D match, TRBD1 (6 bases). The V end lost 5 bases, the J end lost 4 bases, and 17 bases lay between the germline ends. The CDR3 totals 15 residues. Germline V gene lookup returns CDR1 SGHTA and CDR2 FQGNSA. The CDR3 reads CASSGQQGLRYGYTF. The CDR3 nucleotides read TGTGCCAGCAGCGGCCAACAGGGCCTTCGCTATGGCTACACCTTC.

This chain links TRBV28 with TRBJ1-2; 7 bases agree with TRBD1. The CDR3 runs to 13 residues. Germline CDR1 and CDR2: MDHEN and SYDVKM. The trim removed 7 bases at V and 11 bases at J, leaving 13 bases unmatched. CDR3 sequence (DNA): TGTGCCAGCACTCTTGACAGGGATCGTGGGTACACCTTC. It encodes CASTLDRDRGYTF.

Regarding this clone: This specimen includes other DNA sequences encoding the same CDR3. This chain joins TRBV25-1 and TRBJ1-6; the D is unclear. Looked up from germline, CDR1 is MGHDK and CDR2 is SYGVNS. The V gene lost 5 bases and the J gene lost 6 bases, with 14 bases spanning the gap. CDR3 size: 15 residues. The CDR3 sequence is CASSPRGAGNSPLHF. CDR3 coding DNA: TGTGCCAGCAGTCCCCGGGGTGCGGGTAATTCACCCCTCCACTTT. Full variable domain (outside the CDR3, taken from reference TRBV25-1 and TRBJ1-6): EADIYQTPRYLVIGTGKKITLECSQTMGHDKMYWYQQDPGMELHLIHYSYGVNSTEKGDLSSESTVSRIRTEHFPLTLESARPSHTSQYLCASSPRGAGNSPLHFGNGTRLTVT.

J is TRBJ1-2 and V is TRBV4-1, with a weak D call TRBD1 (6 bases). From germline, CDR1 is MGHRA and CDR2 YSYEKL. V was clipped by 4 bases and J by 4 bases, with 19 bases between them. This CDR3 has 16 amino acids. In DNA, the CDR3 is TGCGCCAGCAGCCCAACGAGGGGGGGCCAGGGCTATGGCTACACCTTC. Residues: CASSPTRGGQGYGYTF.

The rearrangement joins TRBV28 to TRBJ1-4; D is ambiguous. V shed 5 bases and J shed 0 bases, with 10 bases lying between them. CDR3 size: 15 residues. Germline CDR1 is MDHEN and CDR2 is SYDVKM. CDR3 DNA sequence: TGTGCCAGCAGTGCCCAGGATGCAACTAATGAAAAACTGTTTTTT. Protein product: CASSAQDATNEKLFF.

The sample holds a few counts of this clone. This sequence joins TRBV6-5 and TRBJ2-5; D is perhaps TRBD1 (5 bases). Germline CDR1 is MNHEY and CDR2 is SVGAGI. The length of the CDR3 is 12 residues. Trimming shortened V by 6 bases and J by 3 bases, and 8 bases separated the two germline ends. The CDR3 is CASRKGEETQYF. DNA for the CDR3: TGTGCCAGCAGGAAAGGGGAAGAGACCCAGTACTTC.

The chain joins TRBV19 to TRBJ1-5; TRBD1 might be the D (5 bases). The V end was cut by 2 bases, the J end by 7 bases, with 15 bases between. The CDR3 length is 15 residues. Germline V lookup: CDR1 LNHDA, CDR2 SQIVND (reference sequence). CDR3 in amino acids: CASSITGPSAQPQHF. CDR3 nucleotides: TGTGCCAGTAGTATAACGGGACCATCGGCCCAGCCCCAGCATTTT.

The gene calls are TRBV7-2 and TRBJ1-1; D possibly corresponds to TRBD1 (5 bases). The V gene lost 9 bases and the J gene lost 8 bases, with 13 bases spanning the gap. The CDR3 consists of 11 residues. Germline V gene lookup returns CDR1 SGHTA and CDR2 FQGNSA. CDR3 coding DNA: TGTGCCAGTCTGACCTGGGGGGAAGCTTTCTTT. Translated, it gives CASLTWGEAFF. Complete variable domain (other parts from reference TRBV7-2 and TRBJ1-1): GAGVSQSPSNKVTEKGKDVELRCDPISGHTALYWYRQSLGQGLEFLIYFQGNSAPDKSGLPSDRFSAERTGGSVSTLTIQRTQQEDSAVYLCASLTWGEAFFGQGTRLTVV.

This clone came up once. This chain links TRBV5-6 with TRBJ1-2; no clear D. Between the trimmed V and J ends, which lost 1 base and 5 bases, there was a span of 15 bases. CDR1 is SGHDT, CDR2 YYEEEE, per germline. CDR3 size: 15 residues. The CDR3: CASSLRLNGPYGYTF. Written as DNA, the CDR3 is TGTGCCAGCAGCTTGCGCCTTAATGGGCCATATGGCTACACCTTC.

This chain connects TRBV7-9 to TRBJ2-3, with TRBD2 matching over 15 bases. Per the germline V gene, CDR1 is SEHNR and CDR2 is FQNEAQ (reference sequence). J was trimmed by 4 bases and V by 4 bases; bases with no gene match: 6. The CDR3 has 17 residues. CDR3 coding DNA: TGTGCCAGCAGCTACCGGACTAGCGGGAGGGCAGCAGATACGCAGTATTTT. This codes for CASSYRTSGRAADTQYF.